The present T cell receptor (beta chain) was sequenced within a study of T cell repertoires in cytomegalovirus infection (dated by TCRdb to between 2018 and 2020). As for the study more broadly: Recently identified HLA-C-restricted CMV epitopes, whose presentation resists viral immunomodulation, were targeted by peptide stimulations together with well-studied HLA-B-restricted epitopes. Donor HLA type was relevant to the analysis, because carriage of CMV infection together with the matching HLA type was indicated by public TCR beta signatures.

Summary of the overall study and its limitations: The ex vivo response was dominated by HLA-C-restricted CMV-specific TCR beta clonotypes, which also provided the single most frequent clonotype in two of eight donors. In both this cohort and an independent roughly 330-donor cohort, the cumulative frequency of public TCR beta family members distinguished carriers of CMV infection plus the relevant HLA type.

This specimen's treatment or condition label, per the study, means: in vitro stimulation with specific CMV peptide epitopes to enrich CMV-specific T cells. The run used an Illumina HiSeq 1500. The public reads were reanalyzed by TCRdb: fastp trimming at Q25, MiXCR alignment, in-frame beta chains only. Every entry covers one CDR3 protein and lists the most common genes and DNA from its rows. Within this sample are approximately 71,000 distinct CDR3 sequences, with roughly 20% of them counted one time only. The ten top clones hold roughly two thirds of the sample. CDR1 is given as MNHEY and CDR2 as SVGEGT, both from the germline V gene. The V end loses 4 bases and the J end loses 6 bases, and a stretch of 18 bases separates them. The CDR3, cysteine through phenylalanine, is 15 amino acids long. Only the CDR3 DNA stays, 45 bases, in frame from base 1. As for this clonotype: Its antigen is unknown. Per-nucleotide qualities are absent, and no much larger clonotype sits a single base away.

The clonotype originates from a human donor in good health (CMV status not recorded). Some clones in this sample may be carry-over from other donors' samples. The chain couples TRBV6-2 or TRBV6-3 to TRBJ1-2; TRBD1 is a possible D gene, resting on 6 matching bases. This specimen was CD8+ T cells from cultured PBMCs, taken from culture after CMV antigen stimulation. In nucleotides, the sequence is TGTGCCAGCAGTTCACTCCAACAGGGAATTCATGGCTACACCTTC. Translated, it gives CASSSLQQGIHGYTF.